This T cell receptor beta chain was observed in a study of cytotoxic CD8 clonotypes in ibrutinib-treated CLL. With respect to this clone: Its antigen is undetermined.

Data came from immunoSEQ multiplex PCR; TCRdb stores just in-frame clones and leaves some out. The data show about 20,000 clones, about three quarters seen once. This CDR3 has 13 residues. Per germline, CDR1 SGHVS and CDR2 FNYEAQ. Trimming removed 4 bases at V and 8 bases at J, with 12 bases between. Study-level results: Clonality (at baseline) was higher than in age-matched healthy donors and tracked circulating CD8+ T-cell counts. Samples were collected at differing times from sustained-remission and progressing patients. The clonality went up when patients responded to ibrutinib and dropped back toward baseline at progression.

The source material was PBMCs, sampled before ibrutinib treatment. The clonotype comes from a human donor with chronic lymphocytic leukemia. J is TRBJ2-1 and V is TRBV7-6; D remains unclear. This CDR3 is CASSSTPGDEQFF. In DNA form, the CDR3 reads TGTGCCAGCAGCTCTACCCCGGGTGATGAGCAGTTCTTC. The entire variable domain, with the rest obtained from reference TRBV7-6 and TRBJ2-1, is as follows: GAGVSQSPRYKVTKRGQDVALRCDPISGHVSLYWYRQALGQGPEFLTYFNYEAQQDKSGLPNDRFSAERPEGSISTLTIQRTEQRDSAMYRCASSSTPGDEQFFGPGTRLTVL.